Listed here is a single T cell receptor (beta chain). Its antigen is still unknown. The sample originates from a study of cytomegalovirus exposure and HLA in healthy donors. Study results and caveats: Despite most TCR sequences being rare, some public TCRs occurred in many donors.

The V and J ends lost 5 bases and 5 bases respectively, with 15 bases between them. CDR3 length equals 14 residues. In germline, CDR1 is MNHEY, CDR2 SMNVEV (reference sequence). The primer mix had 60 Vbeta and 13 Jbeta primers. Sequencing used immunoSEQ multiplex PCR; TCRdb keeps in-frame clones, though not all of them. The table shows about 190,000 clones, with around 86% occurring only once. The V call is TRBV27, the J call TRBJ2-5, with D possibly being TRBD2 (6 bases). The specimen was PBMCs. The clonotype was recovered from a woman aged 18-29 years in good health and CMV-seronegative. In nucleotides, the CDR3 is TGTGCCAGCAGTCCCCGGGGAGGTGGGGAGACCCAGTACTTC. It specifies CASSPRGGGETQYF.